This T cell receptor beta chain was captured in a study of blood T cell repertoires in COVID-19. In the study overall: Sites across the United States, Italy and Spain contributed samples from acute and convalescent COVID-19. Sources were T cells, B-cell-depleted T cells, or PBMCs; the material itself was cDNA or gDNA.

The age range of participants was about 18 to 100 years, with residence in under 30 US areas. Cohorts were determined from participant-reported clinical history. V lost 7 bases and J lost 0; bases outside the gene matches: 9. The CDR3 contains 17 residues. In germline, CDR1 is LGHDT, CDR2 YNNKEL (reference sequence). Profiling relied on immunoSEQ multiplex PCR, and the TCRdb table lists in-frame clones only, not all of them. Of about 190,000 clones in the sample, less than 85% were seen once. Sequencing was done on a sample of PBMCs or T cells enriched from blood (not recorded which). The rearrangement uses TRBV3-1 (or the pseudogene TRBV3-2) and TRBJ2-2; 9 bases map to TRBD2. The TCR sequence derives from a woman younger than 45 who had recovered from COVID-19. CDR3 sequence: CASKLAGAQSNTGELFF. CDR3 DNA: TGTGCCAGCAAATTAGCGGGGGCCCAATCGAACACCGGGGAGCTGTTTTTT.